The 23 T cell receptor beta chains listed next were all sequenced from one sample in a study of blood T cell repertoires in COVID-19. Assay: immunoSEQ multiplex PCR; the TCRdb copy retains only in-frame clones and omits some. The data contain around 150,000 clones, approximately 80% of them singletons. The sample consisted of PBMCs or T cells enriched from blood (not recorded which). Every receptor here comes from a man in his fifties who had recovered from COVID-19.

The rearrangement joins TRBV7-2 to TRBJ2-5; no definite D call. Germline-derived CDR1 and CDR2 are SGHTA and FQGNSA. Trimming removed 1 base from V and 5 bases from J, with 8 bases in between. The CDR3 covers 13 residues. The CDR3 nucleotides read TGTGCCAGCAGCTTAGTTAGAATCGAGACCCAGTACTTC. Encoded protein: CASSLVRIETQYF.

The CDR3 region has the DNA TGTGCCAGCTCACCGACTAGCGGGAGGGATGAGCAGTTCTTC. It translates to CASSPTSGRDEQFF. The chain joins TRBV18 to TRBJ2-1, with 14 bases that match TRBD2. CDR1 is KGHSH, CDR2 LQKENI, per germline. V shed 3 bases and J 8 bases; nucleotides not matched to a gene: 0. The CDR3 contains 14 residues. Together with reference TRBV18 and TRBJ2-1, the CDR3 gives the full variable domain: NAGVMQNPRHLVRRRGQEARLRCSPMKGHSHVYWYRQLPEEGLKFMVYLQKENIIDESGMPKERFSAEFPKEGPSILRIQQVVRGDSAAYFCASSPTSGRDEQFFGPGTRLTVL.

The rearrangement joins TRBV3-1 (or the pseudogene TRBV3-2) to TRBJ1-1; 8 nucleotides match TRBD1. The germline V gene has CDR1 LGHDT and CDR2 YNNKEL (reference sequence). V was clipped by 4 bases and J by 4 bases; unmatched bases: 17. CDR3 length: 18 residues. CDR3 protein: CASSLGIHYRGSGTEAFF. CDR3 DNA: TGTGCCAGCAGCCTCGGAATTCACTACAGGGGGTCCGGCACTGAAGCTTTCTTT.

V is TRBV27 and J is TRBJ2-7; D perhaps matches TRBD2 (6 bases). The length of the CDR3 is 14 residues. Per the germline V gene, CDR1 is MNHEY and CDR2 is SMNVEV (reference sequence). V shed 4 bases and J shed 4 bases, with 14 bases lying between them. CDR3 sequence reads: CASSWGDRYYEQYF. DNA for the CDR3: TGTGCCAGCAGTTGGGGGGACCGGTATTACGAGCAGTACTTC.

The chain has TRBV5-1 and TRBJ2-3, with D maybe TRBD1 (6 bases). Germline values: CDR1 SGHRS, CDR2 YFSETQ. Deletions cut 1 base from V and 1 base from J, with 7 bases between. The CDR3 is 14 residues long. The CDR3 spells CASSLRQGTDTQYF. CDR3 bases: TGCGCCAGCAGCTTGAGACAGGGCACAGATACGCAGTATTTT.

The chain employs TRBV3-1 (or the pseudogene TRBV3-2) and TRBJ2-2; possibly TRBD1 for D (5 bases). Trimming cost V 0 bases and J 0 bases, with 5 bases left between them. The germline CDR1 and CDR2 sequences are LGHDT and YNNKEL (reference sequence). The CDR3 runs 15 residues. The CDR3 coding sequence is TGTGCCAGCAGCCAAGACAGGGCGAACACCGGGGAGCTGTTTTTT. Protein product: CASSQDRANTGELFF.

This chain joins TRBV7-2 and TRBJ2-2; D gene ambiguous. The length of the CDR3 is 13 residues. Trimming removed 1 base from V and 7 bases from J, with 7 bases in between. Germline CDR1 and CDR2: SGHTA and FQGNSA. The CDR3 reads CASSLVANGELFF. The CDR3 DNA reads as TGTGCCAGCAGCTTAGTAGCCAACGGGGAGCTGTTTTTT.

The chain employs TRBV5-1 and TRBJ1-4, with D possibly being TRBD1 (6 bases). Deletions cut 2 bases from V and 5 bases from J, with 10 bases between. The germline V gene encodes CDR1 SGHRS and CDR2 YFSETQ. CDR3 length: 14 residues. The CDR3 region has the DNA TGCGCCAGCAGCTTAAGGGGGAACAATGAAAAACTGTTTTTT. It is translated as CASSLRGNNEKLFF.

The chain uses TRBV5-1 and TRBJ1-5; D unresolved. Per germline, CDR1 SGHRS and CDR2 YFSETQ. The CDR3 spans 14 residues. The V and J ends lost 4 bases and 0 bases respectively, with 8 bases between them. CDR3 loop: CASSRSYSNQPQHF. CDR3 coding DNA: TGCGCCAGCAGCAGGAGTTATAGCAATCAGCCCCAGCATTTT.

This chain links TRBV6-5 with TRBJ1-1; 7 bases align to TRBD1. In germline, CDR1 is MNHEY, CDR2 SVGAGI. The CDR3 sequence is 16 residues long. V shed 2 bases and J 2 bases; nucleotides not matched to a gene: 8. This CDR3 is CASSYPGAGGNTEAFF. For the CDR3, the DNA is TGTGCCAGCAGTTACCCAGGGGCAGGGGGAAACACTGAAGCTTTCTTT.

The gene calls are TRBV11-2 and TRBJ2-7, with D possibly matching TRBD1 (6 bases). V was trimmed by 7 bases and J by 6 bases, leaving 19 bases between them. The germline V gene has CDR1 SGHAT and CDR2 FQNNGV. CDR3 length: 14 residues. The CDR3 protein is CASTEGGRGSEQYF. The CDR3 DNA follows: TGTGCCAGCACCGAAGGGGGAAGGGGTAGCGAGCAGTACTTC.

J is TRBJ1-5 and V is TRBV5-5; 8 nucleotides match TRBD1. Germline V lookup: CDR1 SGHKS, CDR2 YYEKEE (reference sequence). This CDR3 contains 14 residues. V lost 2 bases and J lost 6; bases outside the gene matches: 4. CDR3 sequence (DNA): TGTGCCAGCAGCTTAGCAGGGGGCAGTCAGCCCCAGCATTTT. It translates to CASSLAGGSQPQHF.

V is TRBV25-1 and J is TRBJ2-3, with TRBD2 matching 14 bases. With 4 bases clipped from V and 6 bases from J, the junction kept 3 bases outside the gene matches. Germline V lookup: CDR1 MGHDK, CDR2 SYGVNS. The CDR3 extends over 15 amino acids. CDR3 residues: CASSATSGGADTQYF. The CDR3 DNA follows: TGTGCCAGCAGTGCGACTAGCGGGGGGGCCGATACGCAGTATTTT.

The chain couples TRBV3-1 (or the pseudogene TRBV3-2) to TRBJ2-2; a weak D match, TRBD2 (7 bases). Germline CDR1 reads LGHDT; CDR2 reads YNNKEL (reference sequence). V lost 4 bases to trimming and J lost 7 bases, with 16 bases between them. CDR3 length equals 15 residues. The CDR3 spells CASSLRLAGVGELFF. The CDR3 DNA follows: TGTGCCAGCAGCCTCAGACTAGCAGGGGTCGGGGAGCTGTTTTTT.

The genes are TRBV7-8 and TRBJ2-5, with 9 bases aligning to TRBD1. The V gene end was trimmed by 0 bases and the J gene end by 9 bases; junction bases not matched to a gene: 14. CDR1 SGHVS and CDR2 FQNEAQ come from the germline V gene. The CDR3 sequence is 17 residues long. This chain's CDR3 is CASSLAPPGQGTSSQYF. CDR3 DNA: TGTGCCAGCAGCTTAGCACCTCCGGGACAGGGAACCTCTTCCCAGTACTTC.

J is TRBJ2-1 and V is TRBV5-8, with D possibly TRBD2 on 5 matching bases. Trimming removed 3 bases from V and 5 bases from J, with 15 bases in between. Germline-derived CDR1 and CDR2 are SGHTS and YDEGEE. This CDR3 spans 15 amino acids. As DNA, the CDR3 is TGTGCCAGCAGCTCGAACGGCGGGTACGACAATGAGCAGTTCTTC. Its translation: CASSSNGGYDNEQFF.

The CDR3 coding sequence is TGTGCCAGCAGTCTTTGGGGGGGGGCGACCTACGAGCAGTACTTC. Protein product: CASSLWGGATYEQYF. The chain joins TRBV28 to TRBJ2-7; tentative D call: TRBD2 (7 bases). Germline V lookup: CDR1 MDHEN, CDR2 SYDVKM. The CDR3 consists of 15 residues. The V and J ends lost 5 bases and 2 bases respectively, with 16 bases between them.

This sequence joins TRBV5-1 and TRBJ1-4, with 8 bases identical to TRBD1. The junction had 6 bases not matched to a gene; V was cut back by 3 bases and J by 8 bases. This CDR3 has 14 residues. Looked up from germline, CDR1 is SGHRS and CDR2 is YFSETQ. The CDR3 here is CASSSQGAGEKLFF. CDR3 nucleotides: TGCGCCAGCAGCTCCCAGGGGGCAGGAGAAAAACTGTTTTTT.

The chain combines TRBV28 with TRBJ1-1; TRBD1 is a possible D gene (5 bases). V dropped 3 bases and J dropped 4 bases, with 9 bases sitting between them. The CDR3 consists of 13 residues. In germline, CDR1 is MDHEN, CDR2 SYDVKM. Here the CDR3 DNA reads TGTGCCAGCAGTTTCGGAGGGGCCACTGAAGCTTTCTTT. Translating gives CASSFGGATEAFF.

This clone appeared a single time. The chain recombines TRBV30 with TRBJ2-4, with a tentative D call TRBD1 (6 bases). The germline V gene encodes CDR1 GTSNPN and CDR2 SVGIG (reference sequence). Between the trimmed V and J ends, which lost 0 bases and 5 bases, there was a span of 8 bases. The CDR3 spans 13 residues. CDR3 coding DNA: TGTGCCTGGAGTGTACAGGGCCAAAACATTCAGTACTTC. Translating it yields CAWSVQGQNIQYF.

The table lists this clone with a few counts. The chain couples TRBV27 to TRBJ2-6; 9 nucleotides line up with TRBD2. Per germline, CDR1 MNHEY and CDR2 SMNVEV (reference sequence). The CDR3 is 17 amino acids. With 5 bases clipped from V and 4 bases from J, the junction kept 9 bases outside the gene matches. The CDR3 DNA sequence: TGTGCCAGCAGTCCTCGGGGGACTAGCAACGGGGCCAACGTCCTGACTTTC. Encoded protein: CASSPRGTSNGANVLTF.

This clone was picked up a small number of times. The chain recombines TRBV2 with TRBJ1-4; D is uncertain. CDR1 is SNHLY, CDR2 FYNNEI, per germline. V was shortened by 4 bases and J by 4 bases, with 16 bases between the two germline ends. The CDR3 consists of 16 residues. The CDR3 here is CASSVKPGGLNEKLFF. DNA for the CDR3: TGTGCCAGCAGTGTCAAGCCGGGAGGCCTTAATGAAAAACTGTTTTTT.

The J gene is TRBJ1-5, the V gene TRBV6-2 or TRBV6-3, with D possibly being TRBD1 (5 bases). The CDR3 loop spans 15 amino acids. Germline V gene lookup returns CDR1 MNHEY and CDR2 SVGEGT. Between the trimmed V and J ends, which lost 2 bases and 2 bases, there was a span of 10 bases. The CDR3: CASSYGAGGNQPQHF. The CDR3 region has the DNA TGTGCCAGCAGTTACGGTGCGGGGGGCAATCAGCCCCAGCATTTT.